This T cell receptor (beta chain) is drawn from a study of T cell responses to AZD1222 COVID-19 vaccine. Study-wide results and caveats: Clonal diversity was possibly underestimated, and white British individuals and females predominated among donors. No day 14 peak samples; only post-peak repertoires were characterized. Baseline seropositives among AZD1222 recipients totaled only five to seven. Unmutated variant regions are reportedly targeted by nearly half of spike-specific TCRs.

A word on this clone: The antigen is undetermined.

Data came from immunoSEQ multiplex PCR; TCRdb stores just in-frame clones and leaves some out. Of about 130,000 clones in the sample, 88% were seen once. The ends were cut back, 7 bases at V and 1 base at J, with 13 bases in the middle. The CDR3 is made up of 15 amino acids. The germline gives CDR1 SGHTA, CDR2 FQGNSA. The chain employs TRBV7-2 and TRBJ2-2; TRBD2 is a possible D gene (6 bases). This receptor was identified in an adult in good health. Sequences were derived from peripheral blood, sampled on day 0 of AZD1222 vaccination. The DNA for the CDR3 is TGTGCCAGCAAGAGGACGGGGGTGAACACCGGGGAGCTGTTTTTT. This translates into CASKRTGVNTGELFF.